This T cell receptor beta chain appears in the sequencing data of a study of cytomegalovirus exposure and HLA in healthy donors. The study, taken as a whole, reports: One later analysis, an examination of the 120 validation repertoires, found that first-cohort TCR clusters tended to co-occur in them.

This CDR3 contains 14 residues. The V and J ends lost 2 bases and 3 bases respectively, with 12 bases between them. Germline CDR1 is SGHKS and CDR2 is YYEKEE (reference sequence). Note on this clone: The antigen remains undetermined.

Profiled with immunoSEQ multiplex PCR; TCRdb holds only in-frame clones, not every one. The repertoire holds a few hundred thousand clones, with 90% as singletons. This TCR was recovered from a woman in her twenties or thirties in good health and CMV-seronegative. The rearrangement links TRBV5-5 to TRBJ2-7; D perhaps matches TRBD2 (5 bases). Source material: PBMCs. In nucleotides, the CDR3 is TGTGCCAGCAGCTTTAGCGCCGGCGGCTACGAGCAGTACTTC. Translated: CASSFSAGGYEQYF.